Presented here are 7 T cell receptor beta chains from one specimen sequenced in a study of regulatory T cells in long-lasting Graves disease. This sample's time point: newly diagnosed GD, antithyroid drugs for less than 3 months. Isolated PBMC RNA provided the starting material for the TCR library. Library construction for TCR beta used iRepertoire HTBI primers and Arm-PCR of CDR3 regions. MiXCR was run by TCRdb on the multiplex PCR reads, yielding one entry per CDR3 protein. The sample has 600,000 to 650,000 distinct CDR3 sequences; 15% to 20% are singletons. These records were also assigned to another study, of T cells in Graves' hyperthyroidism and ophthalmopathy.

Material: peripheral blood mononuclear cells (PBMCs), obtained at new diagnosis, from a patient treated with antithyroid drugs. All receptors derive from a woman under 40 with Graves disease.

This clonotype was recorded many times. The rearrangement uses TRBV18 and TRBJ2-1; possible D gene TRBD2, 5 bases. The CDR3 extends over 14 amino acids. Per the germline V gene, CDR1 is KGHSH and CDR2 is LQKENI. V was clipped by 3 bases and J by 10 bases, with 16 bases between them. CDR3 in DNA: TGTGCCAGCTCACCGCCGTCAGGACTTCAAGAGCAGTTCTTC. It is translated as CASSPPSGLQEQFF. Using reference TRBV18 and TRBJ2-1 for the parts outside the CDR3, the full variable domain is NAGVMQNPRHLVRRRGQEARLRCSPMKGHSHVYWYRQLPEEGLKFMVYLQKENIIDESGMPKERFSAEFPKEGPSILRIQQVVRGDSAAYFCASSPPSGLQEQFFGPGTRLTVL.

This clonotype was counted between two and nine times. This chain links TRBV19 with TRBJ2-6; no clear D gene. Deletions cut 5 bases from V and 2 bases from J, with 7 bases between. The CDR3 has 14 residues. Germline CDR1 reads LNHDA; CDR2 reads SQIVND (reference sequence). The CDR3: CASSPPTGANVLTF. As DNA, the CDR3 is TGTGCCAGTAGTCCGCCGACTGGGGCCAACGTCCTGACTTTC.

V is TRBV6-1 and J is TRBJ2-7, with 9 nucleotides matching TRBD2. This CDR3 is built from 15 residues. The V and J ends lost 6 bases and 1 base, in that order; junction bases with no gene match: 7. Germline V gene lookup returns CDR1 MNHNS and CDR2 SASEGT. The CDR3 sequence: CASSISGGRSYEQYF. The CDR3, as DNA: TGTGCCAGCAGCATTAGCGGGGGCCGATCCTACGAGCAGTACTTC.

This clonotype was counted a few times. CDR3 nucleotide sequence: TGTGCCTGGAGTCGGGGGGGAGGTTCACCCCTCCACTTT. This translates into CAWSRGGGSPLHF. The chain combines TRBV30 with TRBJ1-6, with D possibly matching TRBD1 (5 bases). Germline CDR1 is GTSNPN and CDR2 is SVGIG (reference sequence). The V end lost 2 bases, the J end lost 9 bases, and 11 bases lay between the germline ends. This CDR3 is built from 13 residues.

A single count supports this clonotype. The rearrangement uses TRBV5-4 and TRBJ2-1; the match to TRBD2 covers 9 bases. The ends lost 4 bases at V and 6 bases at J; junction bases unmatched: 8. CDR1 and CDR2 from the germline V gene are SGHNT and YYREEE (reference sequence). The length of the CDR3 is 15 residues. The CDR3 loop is CASSRAGGGPNEQFF. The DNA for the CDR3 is TGTGCCAGCAGCCGAGCGGGAGGAGGCCCCAATGAGCAGTTCTTC.

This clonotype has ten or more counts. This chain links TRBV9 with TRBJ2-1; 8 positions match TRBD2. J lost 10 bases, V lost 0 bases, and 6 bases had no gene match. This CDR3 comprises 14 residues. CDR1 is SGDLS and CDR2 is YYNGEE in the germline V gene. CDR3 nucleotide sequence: TGTGCCAGCAGCGTAGTAGGTTCGGGGGGGGAGCAGTTCTTC. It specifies CASSVVGSGGEQFF.

Written as DNA, the CDR3 is TGTGCCAGCAGTTACTCTAGGACTAGCCGGACGTGGACCGGGGAGCTGTTTTTT. It is translated as CASSYSRTSRTWTGELFF. V is TRBV27 and J is TRBJ2-2; 8 nucleotides align to TRBD2. V lost 4 bases, J lost 5 bases, and 15 bases stayed unmatched. Germline V lookup: CDR1 MNHEY, CDR2 SMNVEV (reference sequence). This CDR3 spans 18 amino acids.